This T cell receptor beta chain was captured by sequencing in a study of Graves' ophthalmopathy and Graves' hyperthyroidism. CDR3 length equals 15 residues. CDR1 is LGHDT and CDR2 is YNNKEL in the germline V gene (reference sequence). V shed 0 bases, J shed 3 bases, and the junction held 2 bases outside the gene matches. Investigators amplified TCR beta CDR3 regions from RNA transcripts. The first round was an RT-PCR with HTBI primers, and the second round was a multiplex PCR. Each CDR3 protein gets one entry after TCRdb re-called the multiplex PCR reads with MiXCR. This sample has about 620,000 distinct CDR3 sequences, with about 20% found just once. Stable hyperthyroidism denotes an absence of ophthalmopathy throughout 18 months of follow-up. The diagnosis combined clinical symptoms, thyroxine, TRAb, thyroid ultrasound and orbital computed tomography scans.

This clonotype was sampled from a woman under 30 with stable Graves' hyperthyroidism. Some clones in this sample may be carry-over from other donors' samples. The V gene is TRBV3-1, the J gene TRBJ1-3; 7 positions match TRBD1. The sequenced material came from peripheral blood. The CDR3 DNA follows: TGTGCCAGCAGCCAAGACAGGGGGTATGGAAACACCATATATTTT. Translated, it gives CASSQDRGYGNTIYF.